These 21 T cell receptor beta chains were all obtained from the same sample, sequenced in a study. One entry per CDR3 protein results from TCRdb running MiXCR on the RT-PCR reads. Among 650,000 to 800,000 distinct CDR3 sequences, 14% were seen once, and the ten largest hold 3.6%. Material for sequencing was memory CD4+ T cells from blood. Receptor source: a female donor in good health, serving as a healthy control.

The chain uses TRBV6-6 and TRBJ2-3, with D possibly matching TRBD2 (5 bases). V was pared by 5 bases and J by 9 bases, with 15 bases between. The length of the CDR3 is 13 residues. Germline V gene data show CDR1 as MNHNY and CDR2 as SVGAGI (reference sequence). CDR3 region: CASSPPEGFTQYF. CDR3 DNA: TGTGCCAGCAGTCCACCTGAGGGTTTCACGCAGTATTTT.

This clonotype has ten or more counts. The V and J genes are TRBV12-3 or TRBV12-4 and TRBJ1-2; D gene ambiguous. CDR3 length: 14 amino acids. V was pared by 3 bases and J by 4 bases, with 12 bases between. CDR3 sequence reads: CASSLVPQGYGYTF. For the CDR3, the DNA is TGTGCCAGCAGTTTGGTCCCCCAAGGCTATGGCTACACCTTC.

This clonotype has a handful of counts. V is TRBV28 and J is TRBJ2-3; perhaps TRBD1 as D (6 bases). Germline V gene lookup returns CDR1 MDHEN and CDR2 SYDVKM. V lost 5 bases to trimming and J lost 0 bases, with 15 bases between them. This CDR3 spans 16 amino acids. The chain's CDR3 is CASSTISRGSTDTQYF. The DNA of the CDR3 is TGTGCCAGCAGTACGATATCCAGGGGTAGCACAGATACGCAGTATTTT.

The chain uses TRBV6-1 and TRBJ2-4; D is perhaps TRBD1 or TRBD2 (5 bases each). Looked up from germline, CDR1 is MNHNS and CDR2 is SASEGT. Trimming took 7 bases from V and 9 from J, leaving 22 bases between them. This CDR3 region has 15 residues. The DNA of the CDR3 is TGTGCCAGCAACCTTGGGGGATCTCGGCCTACCATTCAGTACTTC. It translates to CASNLGGSRPTIQYF.

This clonotype was counted a few times. CDR3: CASSLLPGVHEQYF. CDR3 coding DNA: TGTGCCAGCAGTTTGTTACCCGGCGTCCACGAGCAGTACTTC. This chain joins TRBV12-3 or TRBV12-4 and TRBJ2-7; D remains unclear. The CDR3 spans 14 residues. Trimming removed 3 bases from V and 5 bases from J, with 14 bases in between.

This clonotype was counted many times. The chain is built from TRBV4-2 and TRBJ2-7; 7 bases are a match to TRBD1. In germline, CDR1 is LGHNA, CDR2 YNFKEQ. Trimming took 6 bases from V and 0 from J; bases not matched to a gene: 2. This CDR3 spans 13 amino acids. Written as DNA, the CDR3 is TGTGCCAGCAGGAGGGACAGCTCCTACGAGCAGTACTTC. This translates into CASRRDSSYEQYF.

V usage is TRBV27 and J usage is TRBJ2-7, with 13 bases matching TRBD2. This CDR3 is 15 amino acids long. The ends lost 5 bases at V and 6 bases at J; junction bases unmatched: 7. The germline V gene has CDR1 MNHEY and CDR2 SMNVEV (reference sequence). The CDR3 region is CASSLLRLAGGEQYF. The CDR3 region has the DNA TGTGCCAGCAGTCTGCTCCGACTAGCGGGAGGCGAGCAGTACTTC.

This clonotype appeared a few times. This chain joins TRBV5-1 and TRBJ1-1; D perhaps matches TRBD1 (6 bases). The CDR3 has 16 amino acids. Trimming took 2 bases from V and 0 from J, leaving 14 bases between them. Germline loops: CDR1 SGHRS, CDR2 YFSETQ. The CDR3 sequence: CASSFSGDFMNTEAFF. The DNA of the CDR3 is TGCGCCAGCAGCTTTTCAGGGGACTTCATGAACACTGAAGCTTTCTTT.

As regards this clonotype: This may be a read error, as it is one base from a much larger clone. The chain couples TRBV20-1 to TRBJ2-1; maybe TRBD2 (5 bases). The germline V and J ends were trimmed by 3 bases and 9 bases, with 18 bases remaining between them. CDR1 is DFQATT and CDR2 is SNEGSKA in the germline V gene (reference sequence). The CDR3 extends over 14 amino acids. This chain's CDR3 is CSASEPGRPREQFF. The CDR3 region has the DNA TGCAGTGCTAGTGAACCGGGAAGGCCCCGTGAGCAGTTCTTC.

This clonotype came up many times. The rearrangement links TRBV20-1 to TRBJ1-5; 12 bases agree with TRBD1. V shed 3 bases, J shed 6 bases, and the junction held 6 bases outside the gene matches. CDR1 and CDR2 from the germline V gene are DFQATT and SNEGSKA (reference sequence). This CDR3 is built from 15 residues. DNA of the CDR3: TGCAGTGCTAGGGACGGGACAGGGGGCAGTCAGCCCCAGCATTTT. This gives the protein CSARDGTGGSQPQHF.

This clonotype was observed a handful of times. The V gene is TRBV4-2, the J gene TRBJ2-7; 8 nucleotides line up with TRBD1. CDR1 and CDR2 (germline): LGHNA, YNFKEQ. V lost 4 bases and J lost 7; bases outside the gene matches: 9. The CDR3 contains 14 residues. CDR3 sequence: CASSRGQDVLEQYF. The CDR3 nucleotides read TGTGCCAGCAGCCGGGGACAGGATGTTCTGGAGCAGTACTTC.

Many counts were recorded for this clonotype. The V gene is TRBV29-1, the J gene TRBJ1-1; 8 bases line up with TRBD1. This CDR3 contains 14 residues. With V trimmed by 6 bases and J by 0 bases, 6 bases remained unmatched. CDR1 SQVTM and CDR2 ANQGSEA come from the germline V gene. CDR3 sequence: CSVLRTGMNTEAFF. CDR3 bases: TGCAGCGTCCTAAGGACAGGGATGAACACTGAAGCTTTCTTT. Filled out from reference TRBV29-1 and TRBJ1-1, the complete variable domain reads SAVISQKPSRDICQRGTSLTIQCQVDSQVTMMFWYRQQPGQSLTLIATANQGSEATYESGFVIDKFPISRPNLTFSTLTVSNMSPEDSSIYLCSVLRTGMNTEAFFGQGTRLTVV.

This clonotype was counted only a few times. The chain uses TRBV6-1 and TRBJ2-7; 9 bases are shared with TRBD1. J was trimmed by 4 bases and V by 3 bases; bases with no gene match: 7. CDR1 and CDR2 (germline): MNHNS, SASEGT. CDR3 size: 15 residues. The CDR3 DNA follows: TGTGCCAGCAGTGATGGGGGGACAGGGTTTTACGAGCAGTACTTC. Its protein is CASSDGGTGFYEQYF.

This clonotype was seen ten or more times. V gene TRBV7-8 combines with J gene TRBJ1-1; D is ambiguous. V dropped 5 bases and J dropped 5 bases, with 15 bases sitting between them. The CDR3 has 14 residues. Germline V CDR1 and CDR2: SGHVS, FQNEAQ. CDR3 coding DNA: TGTGCCAGCAGCCCCCGGGAGGATAGGACTGAAGCTTTCTTT. Its protein is CASSPREDRTEAFF. The entire variable domain, with the rest obtained from reference TRBV7-8 and TRBJ1-1, is as follows: GAGVSQSPRYKVAKRGQDVALRCDPISGHVSLFWYQQALGQGPEFLTYFQNEAQLDKSGLPSDRFFAERPEGSVSTLKIQRTQQEDSAVYLCASSPREDRTEAFFGQGTRLTVV.

The CDR3, as DNA: TGTGCCAGCAGTTACCCTTGGACAGGGCTAGTGAATCAGCCCCAGCATTTT. Its translation is CASSYPWTGLVNQPQHF. This chain links TRBV6-5 with TRBJ1-5, with 8 bases that match TRBD1. The germline V gene encodes CDR1 MNHEY and CDR2 SVGAGI. Trimming removed 2 bases from V and 4 bases from J; junction bases left unmatched: 10. The CDR3 runs to 17 residues.

This clonotype occurred a few times. This sequence joins TRBV7-2 and TRBJ2-1; 8 bases fit TRBD1. CDR3 size: 15 residues. Germline assignment: CDR1 SGHTA and CDR2 FQGNSA. V gave up 8 bases and J gave up 4 bases; unmatched junction bases: 10. The CDR3, as DNA: TGTGCCAGCGCCCGGGGGACAGGCCCTTACAATGAGCAGTTCTTC. It yields the protein CASARGTGPYNEQFF.

The chain combines TRBV29-1 with TRBJ2-1; the D gene is possibly TRBD1 (5 bases). CDR1 is SQVTM and CDR2 is ANQGSEA in the germline V gene. Trimming shortened V by 4 bases and J by 10 bases, and 23 bases separated the two germline ends. The CDR3 sequence is 15 residues long. The CDR3, as DNA: TGCAGCGTTGGGATAGGTGTTGTGGTAGCAGGGGAGCAGTTCTTC. Translation gives CSVGIGVVVAGEQFF.

This clonotype has at least ten counts. The V and J genes are TRBV6-2 or TRBV6-3 and TRBJ1-1; 8 bases fit TRBD1. The CDR3 covers 16 residues. CDR1 MNHEY and CDR2 SVGEGT come from the germline V gene. V shed 6 bases, J shed 5 bases, and the junction held 14 bases outside the gene matches. CDR3 loop: CASRATGAGGATEAFF. CDR3 DNA sequence: TGTGCCAGCAGGGCAACTGGGGCAGGGGGCGCGACTGAAGCTTTCTTT.

The chain has TRBV6-5 and TRBJ1-1; D possibly corresponds to TRBD1 (5 bases). Germline V gene lookup returns CDR1 MNHEY and CDR2 SVGAGI. Between the trimmed V and J ends, which lost 6 bases and 5 bases, there was a span of 16 bases. The CDR3 is made up of 14 amino acids. The DNA for the CDR3 is TGTGCCAGCAGGGCCTGGGGGGGAGGTACTGAAGCTTTCTTT. Its translation: CASRAWGGGTEAFF.

This clonotype was counted ten times or more. V and J are TRBV20-1 and TRBJ1-6; TRBD1 aligns across 8 bases. Germline V lookup: CDR1 DFQATT, CDR2 SNEGSKA (reference sequence). Trimming took 4 bases from V and 8 from J; bases not matched to a gene: 7. This CDR3 has 14 amino acids. The CDR3 is CSAIPGQEDSPLHF. The CDR3 coding sequence is TGCAGTGCTATACCGGGACAGGAGGATTCACCCCTCCACTTT.

This clonotype was counted a few times. The chain couples TRBV29-1 to TRBJ2-7; D gene unclear. The CDR3 is 13 amino acids. V lost 6 bases and J lost 0, with 12 bases in between. CDR1 is SQVTM, CDR2 ANQGSEA, per germline. The CDR3 protein is CSVFTSFSYEQYF. CDR3 nucleotide sequence: TGCAGCGTGTTTACATCATTCTCCTACGAGCAGTACTTC.